This TCR beta chain came from a study of regulatory T cells in long-lasting Graves disease (dated by TCRdb to the early 2020s). Some background on the complete study: Persistent Graves' disease was defined as persistently positive TSH receptor autoantibodies together with antithyroid drug treatment for over 5 years. Peripheral blood TCR sequencing and RNA sequencing compared persistent Graves' disease patients with newly diagnosed Graves' disease patients. The study was registered as a clinical trial and conducted in China. A total of roughly 35 samples underwent TCR sequencing: some 13 from persistent and around 20 from newly diagnosed Graves' disease patients. Persistent Graves' disease patients in the clinical cohort had taken antithyroid drugs for roughly ten years on average.

At the junction V is shortened by 2 bases and J by 2 bases, with 13 bases in between. From a lookup of the germline V gene, CDR1 and CDR2 are SGHVS and FQNEAQ. The CDR3 sequence holds 15 residues, the cysteine and phenylalanine included. The kept DNA is CDR3 alone, 45 bases in frame from the first base. What the time point label conveys for this sample: persistent/refractory GD, antithyroid drugs over 5 years with positive TRAb. For both TCR sequencing and RNA sequencing, RNA was extracted from PBMCs using TRIzol. The diagnosis of Graves' disease was made according to American Thyroid Association guidelines. Patients were recruited from an endocrinology department in Xi'an, China. Each patient gave approximately 9.7 milliliters of peripheral blood, collected in an EDTA anticoagulant tube. Ficoll Paque Plus density gradient separation was used to isolate PBMCs, and no additional T cell sorting was done. RNA quality was checked with an Agilent 2100 Bioanalyzer and agarose gel, and concentration with a NanoDrop 2000.

Libraries were made using multiplex PCR. The instrument given in TCRdb is Illumina HiSeq 4000. CDR3 regions were amplified by Arm-PCR with iRepertoire HTBI primers to construct TCR beta libraries. Before sequencing, the PCR products underwent gel purification. Concerning the study's data processing: Gene usage analysis of CDR3 amino acid clonotypes relied on the 55 to 80 TRBV and 13 to 15 TRBJ segments identified across samples. COPE and FqMerger were used to merge filtered high-quality paired reads into contigs. Contigs were aligned with BLAST to IMGT TRBV, TRBD and TRBJ reference genes, and CDR3 was defined per IMGT. Any clonotype with a frequency above 0.1% was classified as a highly expanded clone. Repertoire diversity was measured by Shannon entropy, and V-J evenness by the Gini coefficient. Public clonotypes were defined as clonotypes shared by more than one individual. TCRdb handled the public reads itself, with Q25 trimming in fastp and clone calling in MiXCR, and kept productive beta chains. Under each unique CDR3 protein, matching rows form one entry showing the most common genes and DNA. These V and J calls are TCRdb output, not the study's own analysis. This sample has a few hundred thousand distinct CDR3 sequences in its table, and 20% to 30% of those were observed once. The ten largest clones take up roughly 28% of the sample.

Results the study describes overall, beyond this receptor: The study examined only peripheral blood because the primary lesion, thyroid tissue, could not be accessed. Sequencing and analysis were restricted to the TCR beta chain. Persistent disease showed preferential use of TRBV28, TRBJ1-2 and TRBJ2-5, whereas newly diagnosed disease favored TRBV20-1 and TRBJ2-1. The small sample size was acknowledged by the authors as a limitation that may reduce accuracy. Compared with newly diagnosed patients, persistent Graves' disease patients had lower TCR Shannon entropy and fewer highly expanded clones, which suggests clonal expansion. A larger number of public clonotypes was shared among persistent patients (fewer than 3,000) than among newly diagnosed patients (roughly 970).

This clonotype was found once. The specificity of this receptor is unknown. No base quality information exists; no much larger clone differs at one position. A single read is weak support. The receptor's source is a female donor with Graves disease. The receptor chain draws on TRBV7-8 and TRBJ2-7; a tentative D match to TRBD2 spans 6 bases. Sequenced material: peripheral blood mononuclear cells (PBMCs), taken when the disease was refractory, from a patient treated with antithyroid drugs. The CDR3 reads as follows: CASSLLGGTPYEQYF. The sequenced DNA is TGTGCCAGCAGCTTACTAGGAGGGACGCCCTACGAGCAGTACTTC.